These 27 T cell receptor beta chains originate from one sample sequenced in a study of shared clonotypes between healthy human individuals. Sequencing was performed with immunoSEQ multiplex PCR; in TCRdb, only in-frame clones are kept and a portion is missing. The sample shows around 550,000 clones, about 96% of them seen only once. The sample consisted of naive CD4+ T cells sorted from blood. Subset noted: CD45RA+ positively selected. The receptor source for this set is a woman aged 25 to 39 in good health.

V is TRBV6-5 and J is TRBJ2-7; 11 nucleotides match TRBD1. Losses at the gene ends were 1 base for V and 3 bases for J; bases not matched to a gene: 2. Germline lookup yields CDR1 MNHEY and CDR2 SVGAGI. The CDR3 consists of 15 residues. This CDR3 is CASSYLGQGDYEQYF. DNA for the CDR3: TGTGCCAGCAGTTACTTGGGACAGGGGGACTACGAGCAGTACTTC.

This clone is a singleton in its sample. This rearrangement joins TRBV4-1 to TRBJ2-7; 10 nucleotides match TRBD2. Germline assignment: CDR1 MGHRA and CDR2 YSYEKL. V shed 2 bases, J shed 0 bases, and the junction held 19 bases outside the gene matches. The CDR3 spans 21 residues. CDR3 sequence: CASSQSSLRSGRIPSSYEQYF. CDR3 nucleotides: TGCGCCAGCAGCCAATCATCCCTGCGTAGCGGGAGGATACCCAGCTCCTACGAGCAGTACTTC.

The genes are TRBV4-1 and TRBJ2-6, with D unclear. V lost 4 bases and J 4 bases, leaving 23 bases between the germline ends. CDR1 is MGHRA, CDR2 YSYEKL, per germline. This CDR3 is 19 amino acids long. The CDR3 DNA reads TGCGCCAGCAGCCGGTATCCAAGGGTTGATCGTATCGGGGCCAACGTCCTGACTTTC. It encodes CASSRYPRVDRIGANVLTF.

This chain links TRBV5-1 with TRBJ2-7; 9 nucleotides align to TRBD2. The V gene end was trimmed by 2 bases and the J gene end by 7 bases; junction bases not matched to a gene: 7. The CDR3 spans 14 residues. From germline, CDR1 is SGHRS and CDR2 YFSETQ. The CDR3 DNA reads TGCGCCAGCAGCTTCGATAGCGGGAGAAGTGAGCAGTACTTC. This encodes CASSFDSGRSEQYF. Drawing the rest from reference TRBV5-1 and TRBJ2-7, the complete variable domain is KAGVTQTPRYLIKTRGQQVTLSCSPISGHRSVSWYQQTPGQGLQFLFEYFSETQRNKGNFPGRFSGRQFSNSRSEMNVSTLELGDSALYLCASSFDSGRSEQYFGPGTRLTVT.

The J gene is TRBJ2-5, the V gene TRBV2, with TRBD1 identical over 8 bases. V trimming: 6 bases; J trimming: 2 bases; junction bases outside the gene matches: 5. CDR1 is SNHLY and CDR2 is FYNNEI in the germline V gene. This CDR3 has 14 residues. The CDR3 coding sequence is TGTGCCAGCAGAGTGGACAGGGCACAAGAGACCCAGTACTTC. This gives the protein CASRVDRAQETQYF.

The chain has TRBV7-9 and TRBJ1-1; D call uncertain. V was shortened by 5 bases and J by 1 base, with 8 bases between the two germline ends. The V gene's germline CDR1 is SEHNR and CDR2 FQNEAQ (reference sequence). CDR3 length equals 13 residues. In nucleotides, the CDR3 is TGTGCCAGCAGCGGCCGGGGGAACACTGAAGCTTTCTTT. It codes for CASSGRGNTEAFF.

This chain uses TRBV11-1 with TRBJ2-3, with 7 nucleotides matching TRBD2. This CDR3 comprises 15 residues. Germline V gene lookup returns CDR1 SGHAT and CDR2 FQDESV (reference sequence). The V and J ends lost 5 bases and 0 bases, in that order; junction bases with no gene match: 5. In nucleotides, the CDR3 is TGTGCCAGCAGCCCTCTAGCGGCTAGCACAGATACGCAGTATTTT. Encoded protein: CASSPLAASTDTQYF.

The rearrangement joins TRBV18 to TRBJ1-2, with D perhaps TRBD1 (6 bases). CDR1 is KGHSH and CDR2 is LQKENI in the germline V gene. With 2 bases removed from V and 10 bases from J, the gap between germline ends came to 11 bases. This CDR3 is 12 amino acids long. CDR3 residues: CASSPGQSNYTF. The CDR3 DNA reads TGTGCCAGCTCACCAGGACAGTCTAACTACACCTTC. Full variable domain (outside the CDR3, taken from reference TRBV18 and TRBJ1-2): NAGVMQNPRHLVRRRGQEARLRCSPMKGHSHVYWYRQLPEEGLKFMVYLQKENIIDESGMPKERFSAEFPKEGPSILRIQQVVRGDSAAYFCASSPGQSNYTFGSGTRLTVV.

J is TRBJ2-1 and V is TRBV7-2; D call uncertain. Germline V gives CDR1 SGHTA, CDR2 FQGNSA. Trimming cost V 1 base and J 5 bases, with 6 bases left between them. CDR3 size: 13 residues. Written as DNA, the CDR3 is TGTGCCAGCAGCTTAGACGGAAACAATGAGCAGTTCTTC. This gives the protein CASSLDGNNEQFF.

This clone was detected once. J is TRBJ1-2 and V is TRBV6-1, with D possibly TRBD1 on 6 matching bases. Trimming left V 1 base short and J 2 bases short, with 8 bases between. The CDR3 runs 14 residues. Germline V gives CDR1 MNHNS, CDR2 SASEGT. The CDR3 sequence is CASSEGTVNYGYTF. DNA of the CDR3: TGTGCCAGCAGTGAAGGGACAGTCAACTATGGCTACACCTTC.

The genes are TRBV18 and TRBJ1-2, with D perhaps TRBD1 (6 bases). This CDR3 spans 15 amino acids. V shed 3 bases and J shed 0 bases, with 11 bases lying between them. Germline-derived CDR1 and CDR2 are KGHSH and LQKENI. The CDR3 region is CASSPRTDANYGYTF. CDR3 coding DNA: TGTGCCAGCTCACCCCGGACAGATGCTAACTATGGCTACACCTTC. The full variable domain, completed using reference TRBV18 and TRBJ1-2, is NAGVMQNPRHLVRRRGQEARLRCSPMKGHSHVYWYRQLPEEGLKFMVYLQKENIIDESGMPKERFSAEFPKEGPSILRIQQVVRGDSAAYFCASSPRTDANYGYTFGSGTRLTVV.

V usage is TRBV28 and J usage is TRBJ2-3; D ambiguous. The germline gives CDR1 MDHEN, CDR2 SYDVKM. The CDR3 is made up of 13 amino acids. V shed 7 bases and J shed 3 bases, with 11 bases lying between them. Here the CDR3 DNA reads TGTGCCAGCACAGGTGTAGGGACAGATACGCAGTATTTT. It translates to CASTGVGTDTQYF.

The rearrangement links TRBV27 to TRBJ1-5; D gene uncertain. Trimming removed 5 bases from V and 9 bases from J, with 8 bases in between. The CDR3 spans 11 residues. Germline V CDR1 and CDR2: MNHEY, SMNVEV (reference sequence). The chain's CDR3 is CASSGSGPQHF. For the CDR3, the DNA is TGTGCCAGCAGTGGGAGCGGGCCCCAGCATTTT.

The J gene is TRBJ1-1, the V gene TRBV11-2, with a possible D match to TRBD1 (5 bases). Germline V gives CDR1 SGHAT, CDR2 FQNNGV. The CDR3 extends over 15 amino acids. V gave up 3 bases and J gave up 3 bases, with 14 bases separating them. In nucleotides, the CDR3 is TGTGCCAGCAGCTTGGGGGTGCCTCTCGACACTGAAGCTTTCTTT. This gives the protein CASSLGVPLDTEAFF.

The chain links TRBV29-1 to TRBJ2-7; possibly TRBD2 for D (6 bases). Germline V gene lookup returns CDR1 SQVTM and CDR2 ANQGSEA. The CDR3 spans 14 residues. V was cut by 1 base and J by 0 bases, with 10 bases left in between. CDR3 region: CSVEGWDSSYEQYF. The CDR3 DNA follows: TGCAGCGTTGAAGGGTGGGACTCCTCCTACGAGCAGTACTTC.

The chain has TRBV28 and TRBJ2-7; 10 nucleotides agree with TRBD1. Germline V CDR1 and CDR2: MDHEN, SYDVKM. The CDR3 is 15 amino acids. V lost 2 bases, J lost 3 bases, and 4 bases stayed unmatched. The CDR3 region has the DNA TGTGCCAGCAGTTTAGGAGGGACAGGGGTCTACGAGCAGTACTTC. Translation gives CASSLGGTGVYEQYF.

The J gene is TRBJ2-7, the V gene TRBV27, with D unresolved. This CDR3 spans 12 amino acids. The germline gives CDR1 MNHEY, CDR2 SMNVEV (reference sequence). Trimming cost V 5 bases and J 7 bases, with 12 bases left between them. The CDR3 DNA sequence: TGTGCCAGCAGTAGTGGGGAAGGAGAGCAGTACTTC. It yields the protein CASSSGEGEQYF.

This chain uses TRBV11-3 with TRBJ2-3; D gene uncertain. This CDR3 region has 13 residues. Germline V gene data show CDR1 as SGHNT and CDR2 as YENEEA. V gave up 0 bases and J gave up 1 base, with 2 bases separating them. The CDR3 DNA follows: TGTGCCAGCAGCTTAGACGGCACAGATACGCAGTATTTT. Amino acids: CASSLDGTDTQYF.

This chain connects TRBV6-5 to TRBJ2-7; 7 positions agree with TRBD2. The CDR3 has 14 amino acids. Germline CDR1 is MNHEY and CDR2 is SVGAGI. Losses at the gene ends were 5 bases for V and 3 bases for J; bases not matched to a gene: 7. CDR3 DNA: TGTGCCAGCAGTCGGACTAGTGAAAGCTACGAGCAGTACTTC. As protein: CASSRTSESYEQYF.

The chain employs TRBV27 and TRBJ2-5; D gene ambiguous. Matching the DNA end better, TRBJ2-7 makes the J call doubtful. The CDR3 extends over 13 amino acids. CDR1 is MNHEY, CDR2 SMNVEV, per germline (reference sequence). The CDR3 DNA is TGTGCCAGCAGTCCCCAGATAGCCTACGAGCAGTACTTC. This sequence encodes CASSPQIAYEQYF.

The chain carries TRBV7-8 and TRBJ1-5; unclear D gene. Between the trimmed V and J ends, which lost 3 bases and 0 bases, there was a span of 12 bases. The CDR3 runs 16 residues. The V gene's germline CDR1 is SGHVS and CDR2 FQNEAQ. CDR3 in DNA: TGTGCCAGCAGCTTTTCGCCAGCTAATAGCAATCAGCCCCAGCATTTT. Its translation: CASSFSPANSNQPQHF. Looking up the rest from reference TRBV7-8 and TRBJ1-5 gives the full variable domain: GAGVSQSPRYKVAKRGQDVALRCDPISGHVSLFWYQQALGQGPEFLTYFQNEAQLDKSGLPSDRFFAERPEGSVSTLKIQRTQQEDSAVYLCASSFSPANSNQPQHFGDGTRLSIL.

This clone was counted once. The V gene is TRBV9, the J gene TRBJ2-1; tentatively, D is TRBD2 (6 bases). Deletions cut 3 bases from V and 2 bases from J, with 21 bases between. Germline loops: CDR1 SGDLS, CDR2 YYNGEE. This CDR3 comprises 18 residues. The CDR3 nucleotides read TGTGCCAGCAGCGACAATCCTGGGACTTTCCCGACCTACAATGAGCAGTTCTTC. This translates into CASSDNPGTFPTYNEQFF.

The V and J genes are TRBV27 and TRBJ2-3; 12 nucleotides line up with TRBD1. The CDR3 spans 18 residues. V shed 0 bases and J 4 bases; nucleotides not matched to a gene: 8. Germline CDR1 reads MNHEY; CDR2 reads SMNVEV (reference sequence). The CDR3: CASSLSGDRGRWADTQYF. CDR3 nucleotides: TGTGCCAGCAGTTTATCGGGGGACAGGGGGCGATGGGCAGATACGCAGTATTTT.

This chain uses TRBV5-6 with TRBJ2-4, with 15 bases lining up with TRBD2. The CDR3 extends over 17 amino acids. CDR1 and CDR2 from the germline V gene are SGHDT and YYEEEE. Trimming took 0 bases from V and 3 from J; bases not matched to a gene: 1. The CDR3 here is CASSLGTSGRVKNIQYF. The CDR3 coding sequence is TGTGCCAGCAGCTTGGGGACTAGCGGGAGGGTCAAAAACATTCAGTACTTC.

The chain is built from TRBV10-1 and TRBJ2-1; 8 nucleotides align to TRBD1. V was pared by 2 bases and J by 6 bases, with 6 bases of the junction left unmatched. Germline V gives CDR1 WNHNN, CDR2 SYGVQD (reference sequence). This CDR3 region has 15 residues. CDR3 amino acids: CASSESGQGTNEQFF. The CDR3 DNA follows: TGCGCCAGCAGTGAGAGCGGACAGGGTACCAATGAGCAGTTCTTC.

V gene TRBV18 combines with J gene TRBJ2-4; 13 bases are shared with TRBD2. The junction had 9 bases not matched to a gene; V was cut back by 3 bases and J by 1 base. The germline CDR1 and CDR2 sequences are KGHSH and LQKENI. CDR3 length: 19 amino acids. CDR3 loop: CASSPRLAGGVLAKNIQYF. For the CDR3, the DNA is TGTGCCAGCTCACCCCGACTAGCGGGAGGCGTCTTGGCCAAAAACATTCAGTACTTC. Using reference TRBV18 and TRBJ2-4 for the parts outside the CDR3, the full variable domain is NAGVMQNPRHLVRRRGQEARLRCSPMKGHSHVYWYRQLPEEGLKFMVYLQKENIIDESGMPKERFSAEFPKEGPSILRIQQVVRGDSAAYFCASSPRLAGGVLAKNIQYFGAGTRLSVL.

This clone was seen more than once but under ten times. CDR3 nucleotides: TGTGCCAGCAGCTTACAGGGAGACGGGGAGCTGTTTTTT. Amino acid sequence: CASSLQGDGELFF. The rearrangement links TRBV7-8 to TRBJ2-2; the D call may be TRBD1 or TRBD2 (5 bases each). Per germline, CDR1 SGHVS and CDR2 FQNEAQ. Trimming stripped 2 bases from V and 7 bases from J, with 8 bases between. The CDR3 is made up of 13 amino acids.